This TCR beta chain was identified during a study of shared clonotypes between healthy human individuals. Study-wide points: Limitation of the genetic and exposure-history diversity represented came from the few donors.

Positive CCR7 selection of CD45RO-negative cells yielded the naive CD8 cells, and terminally differentiated effector memory CD45RA+ cells were excluded. Worth noting for this clone: Antigen unknown.

Only in-frame clones appear in the TCRdb table, and some are missing; sequencing was by immunoSEQ multiplex PCR. The repertoire has over 750,000 clones, around 96% of them found once; the top ten carry less than 0.3%. Trimming cost V 1 base and J 0 bases, with 7 bases left between them. In germline, CDR1 is MGHRA, CDR2 YSYEKL. The CDR3 sequence is 14 residues long. The chain couples TRBV4-1 to TRBJ2-7; no clear D. Sequenced material: naive CD8+ T cells sorted from blood. This TCR derives from a man aged 30 to 39 in good health. The CDR3 coding sequence is TGCGCCAGCAGCCAAGGGCGGAACTCCTACGAGCAGTACTTC. It is translated as CASSQGRNSYEQYF.